This note documents a single T cell receptor (beta chain) sequence. These data originate in a study of blood T cell repertoires in COVID-19. Repertoires were generated with immunoSEQ multiplex PCR, while TCRdb's copy carries only in-frame clones and drops some. The sample lists approximately 240,000 clones, approximately 90% occurring once. CDR1 SGHRS and CDR2 YFSETQ come from the germline V gene. Losses at the gene ends were 4 bases for V and 4 bases for J; bases not matched to a gene: 16. The CDR3 runs to 17 residues. Sample: peripheral blood. The chain employs TRBV5-1 and TRBJ1-2; 7 nucleotides align to TRBD1. This TCR derives from a woman aged 35 to 49 who had recovered from COVID-19. DNA of the CDR3: TGCGCCAGCAGCCTGGGCTCGTTGACAGGGCGCGGCTATGGCTACACCTTC. Its protein is CASSLGSLTGRGYGYTF.